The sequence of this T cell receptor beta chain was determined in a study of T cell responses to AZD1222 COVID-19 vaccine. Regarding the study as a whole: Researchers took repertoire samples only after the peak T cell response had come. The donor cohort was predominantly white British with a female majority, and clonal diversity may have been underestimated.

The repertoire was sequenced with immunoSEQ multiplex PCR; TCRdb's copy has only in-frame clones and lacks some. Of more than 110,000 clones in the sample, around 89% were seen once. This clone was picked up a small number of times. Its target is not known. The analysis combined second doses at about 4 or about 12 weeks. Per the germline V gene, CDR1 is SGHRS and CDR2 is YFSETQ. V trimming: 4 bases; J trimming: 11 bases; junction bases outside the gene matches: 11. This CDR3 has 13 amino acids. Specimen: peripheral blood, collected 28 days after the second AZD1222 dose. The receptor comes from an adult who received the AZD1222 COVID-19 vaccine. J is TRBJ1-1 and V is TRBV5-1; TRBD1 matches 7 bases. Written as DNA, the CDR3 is TGCGCCAGCAGCAGCCCCCCACAGGGGTTCGCTTTCTTT. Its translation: CASSSPPQGFAFF.